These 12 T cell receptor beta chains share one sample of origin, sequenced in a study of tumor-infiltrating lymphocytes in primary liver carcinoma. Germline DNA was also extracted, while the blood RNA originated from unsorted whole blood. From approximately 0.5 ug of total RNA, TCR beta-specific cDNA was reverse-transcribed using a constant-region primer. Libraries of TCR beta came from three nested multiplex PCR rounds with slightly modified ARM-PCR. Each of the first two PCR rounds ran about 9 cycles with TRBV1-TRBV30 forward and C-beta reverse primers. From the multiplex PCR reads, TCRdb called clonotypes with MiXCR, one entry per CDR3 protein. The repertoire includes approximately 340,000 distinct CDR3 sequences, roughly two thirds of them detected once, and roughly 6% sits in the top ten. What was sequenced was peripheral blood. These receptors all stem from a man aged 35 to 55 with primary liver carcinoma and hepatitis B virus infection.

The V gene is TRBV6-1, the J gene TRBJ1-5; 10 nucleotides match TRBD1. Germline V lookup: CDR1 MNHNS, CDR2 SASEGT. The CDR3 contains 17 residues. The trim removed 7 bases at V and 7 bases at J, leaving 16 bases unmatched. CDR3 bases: TGTGCCAGCAATACCGGGACAGGGGCCTCCGGGGTGCAGCCCCAGCATTTT. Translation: CASNTGTGASGVQPQHF.

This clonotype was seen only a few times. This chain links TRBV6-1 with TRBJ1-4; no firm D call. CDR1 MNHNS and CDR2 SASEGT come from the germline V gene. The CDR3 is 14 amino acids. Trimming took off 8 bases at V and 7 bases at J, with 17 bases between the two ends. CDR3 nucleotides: TGTGCCAGCCTTGCTAAAGGCCGATCTGAAAAACTGTTTTTT. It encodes CASLAKGRSEKLFF.

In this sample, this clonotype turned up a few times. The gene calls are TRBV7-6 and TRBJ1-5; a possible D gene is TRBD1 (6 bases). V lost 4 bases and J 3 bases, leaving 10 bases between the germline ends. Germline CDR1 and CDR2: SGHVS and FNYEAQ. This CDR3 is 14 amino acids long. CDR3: CASSSGQNNQPQHF. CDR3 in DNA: TGTGCCAGCAGCTCAGGACAGAACAATCAGCCCCAGCATTTT.

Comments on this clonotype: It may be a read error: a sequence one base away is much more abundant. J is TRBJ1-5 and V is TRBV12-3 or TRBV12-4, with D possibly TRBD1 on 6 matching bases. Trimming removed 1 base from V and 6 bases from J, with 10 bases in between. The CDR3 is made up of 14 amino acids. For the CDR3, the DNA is TGTGCCAGCAGTTTAGAGGGGGTAAGTCAGCCCCAGCATTTT. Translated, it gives CASSLEGVSQPQHF.

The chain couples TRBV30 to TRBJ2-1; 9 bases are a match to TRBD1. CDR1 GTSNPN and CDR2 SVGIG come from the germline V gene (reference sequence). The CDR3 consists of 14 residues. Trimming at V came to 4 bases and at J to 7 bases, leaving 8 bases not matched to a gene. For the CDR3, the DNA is TGTGCCTGGAACCCTACAGGGGGCCTAAATGAGCAGTTCTTC. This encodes CAWNPTGGLNEQFF. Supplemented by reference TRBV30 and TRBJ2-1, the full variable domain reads SQTIHQWPATLVQPVGSPLSLECTVEGTSNPNLYWYRQAAGRGLQLLFYSVGIGQISSEVPQNLSASRPQDRQFILSSKKLLLSDSGFYLCAWNPTGGLNEQFFGPGTRLTVL.

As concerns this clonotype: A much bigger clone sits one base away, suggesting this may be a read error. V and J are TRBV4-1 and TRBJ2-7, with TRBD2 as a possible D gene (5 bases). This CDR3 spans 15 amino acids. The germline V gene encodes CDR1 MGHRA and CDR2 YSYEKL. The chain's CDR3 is CTSSQYTSEVYEQYF. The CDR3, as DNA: TGCACCAGCAGCCAATATACTAGTGAAGTCTACGAGCAGTACTTC.

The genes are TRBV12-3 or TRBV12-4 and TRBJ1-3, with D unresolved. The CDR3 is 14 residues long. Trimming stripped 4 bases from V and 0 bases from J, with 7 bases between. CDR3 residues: CASSSDSSGNTIYF. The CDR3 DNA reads TGTGCCAGCAGTTCGGATTCCTCTGGAAACACCATATATTTT.

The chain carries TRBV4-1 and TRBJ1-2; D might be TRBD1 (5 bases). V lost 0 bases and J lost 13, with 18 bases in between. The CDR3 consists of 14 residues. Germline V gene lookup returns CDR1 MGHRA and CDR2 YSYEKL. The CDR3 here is CASSQDQGSNTSTF. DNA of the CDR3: TGCGCCAGCAGCCAAGATCAGGGCAGTAATACTAGCACCTTC.

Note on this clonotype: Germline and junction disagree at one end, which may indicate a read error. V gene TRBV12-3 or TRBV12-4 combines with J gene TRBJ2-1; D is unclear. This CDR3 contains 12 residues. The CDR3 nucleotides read TGTGCTAGCAGTACCCCTGGCAATGAGCATTTCTTC. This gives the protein CASSTPGNEHFF.

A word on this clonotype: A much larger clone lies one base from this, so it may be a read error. CDR3 coding DNA: TGCGCCAGCTGCCAAGATAGGACGACTACCTACGAGCAGTACTTC. This encodes CASCQDRTTTYEQYF. J is TRBJ2-7 and V is TRBV4-1, with D possibly being TRBD2 (5 bases). Germline CDR1 is MGHRA and CDR2 is YSYEKL. This CDR3 has 15 residues.

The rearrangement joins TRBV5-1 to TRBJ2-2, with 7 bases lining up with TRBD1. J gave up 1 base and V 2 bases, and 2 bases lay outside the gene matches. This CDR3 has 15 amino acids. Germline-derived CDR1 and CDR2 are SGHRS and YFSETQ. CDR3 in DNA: TGCGCCAGCAGCTTAGGGACAGTGAACACCGGGGAGCTGTTTTTT. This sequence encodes CASSLGTVNTGELFF.

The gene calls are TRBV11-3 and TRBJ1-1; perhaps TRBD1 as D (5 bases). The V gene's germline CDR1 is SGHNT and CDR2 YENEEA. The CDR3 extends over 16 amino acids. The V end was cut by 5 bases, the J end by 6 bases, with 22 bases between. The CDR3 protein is CASSLPTVGRDAEAFF. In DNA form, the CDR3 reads TGTGCCAGCAGCCTTCCAACAGTGGGAAGGGACGCTGAAGCTTTCTTT. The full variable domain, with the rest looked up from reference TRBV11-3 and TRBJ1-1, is EAGVVQSPRYKIIEKKQPVAFWCNPISGHNTLYWYLQNLGQGPELLIRYENEEAVDDSQLPKDRFSAERLKGVDSTLKIQPAELGDSAVYLCASSLPTVGRDAEAFFGQGTRLTVV.